This T cell receptor beta chain was documented in a study of identical twins. Study-wide findings and caveats: Twin pairs' shared out-of-frame alpha sequences were enriched in low generation probability. Within cord blood, abundant beta clonotypes carried fewer insertions, but memory repertoires showed no such trend. Where beta out-of-frame sequences were concerned, excess twin sharing was weaker. Monozygotic twin pairs showed more out-of-frame TCR alpha sharing than models estimated.

This CDR3 is 19 amino acids long. Germline-derived CDR1 and CDR2 are SQVTM and ANQGSEA. V trimming: 1 base; J trimming: 6 bases; junction bases outside the gene matches: 16. MiXCR, run by TCRdb on the 5' RACE reads, gives a single entry per CDR3 protein. The sample contains 400,000 to 500,000 distinct CDR3 sequences, about 18% of which appear only once. This clonotype has a handful of counts. The antigen remains undetermined. The sequence was collected from a man aged 45-60 years in good health. The sequenced sample was naive T cells sorted from blood. The V call is TRBV29-1, the J call TRBJ2-4; TRBD2 matches at 12 bases. The CDR3 DNA sequence: TGCAGCGTTGAAGGTCCCCACGATCTAGCGGGAGGGAAGGTAAACATTCAGTACTTC. It is translated as CSVEGPHDLAGGKVNIQYF.